This TCR beta chain originates from a study of identical twins. TCRdb used MiXCR to reprocess the 5' RACE reads, holding one entry per CDR3 protein. The data contain 400,000 to 500,000 distinct CDR3 sequences, about a fifth of them singletons. This clonotype occurred many times. The germline V gene has CDR1 SGHAT and CDR2 FQNNGV. The CDR3 runs 17 residues. Trimming removed 0 bases from V and 9 bases from J, with 23 bases in between. The sequence came from a man aged 50-59 years in good health. The source material was naive T cells sorted from blood. The rearrangement joins TRBV11-2 to TRBJ2-5, with D perhaps matching TRBD2 (6 bases). DNA for the CDR3: TGTGCCAGCAGCTTAGATAAGGCGGAGGGCGAACGGAGGGCCCAGTACTTC. As protein: CASSLDKAEGERRAQYF.